This T cell receptor (beta chain) originates from a study of blood T cell repertoires in COVID-19. Overall study context: In each case, the material was cDNA or gDNA derived from T cells, B-cell-depleted T cells, or PBMCs.

In the source study's methods: How many nucleated cells were present was estimated from reference gene primer amplification. Sequencing was performed with immunoSEQ multiplex PCR; in TCRdb, only in-frame clones are kept and a portion is missing. The V and J calls and clone size come from that table; D and trimming were worked out from the DNA. The sample holds about 250,000 clones, roughly 86% seen once. Germline values: CDR1 SEHNR, CDR2 FQNEAQ (reference sequence). J was trimmed by 0 bases and V by 5 bases; bases with no gene match: 6. CDR3 length: 16 residues. Sequencing was done on a sample of peripheral blood. The chain is built from TRBV7-9 and TRBJ1-3; 8 bases agree with TRBD1. The receptor's source is a woman aged 55-69 years who had recovered from COVID-19. CDR3 sequence: CASSTGGQVSGNTIYF. The CDR3 bases are TGTGCCAGCAGCACTGGGGGACAGGTCTCTGGAAACACCATATATTTT.